Below are 2 T cell receptor beta chains sequenced from a single sample in a study of regulatory T cells in long-lasting Graves disease. Time point in this sample: newly diagnosed GD, antithyroid drugs for less than 3 months. PBMCs provided the RNA from which the TCR library was made. Combining iRepertoire HTBI primers with Arm-PCR of CDR3 regions, the authors built TCR beta libraries. TCRdb reprocessed the multiplex PCR reads via MiXCR and lists one record per CDR3 protein. The sample shows 540,000 or so distinct CDR3 sequences, roughly 14% of them seen only once. These same records also appear under a second study, on T cells in Graves' hyperthyroidism and ophthalmopathy.

Sequenced material: peripheral blood mononuclear cells (PBMCs), taken at new diagnosis, from a patient treated with antithyroid drugs. The source is a man aged 25-45 years with Graves disease.

There are a few counts of this clonotype. This rearrangement joins TRBV7-2 to TRBJ2-7; the D is unclear. Germline V gene data show CDR1 as SGHTA and CDR2 as FQGNSA. CDR3 size: 17 residues. Trimming took off 2 bases at V and 0 bases at J, with 17 bases between the two ends. The CDR3 DNA reads as TGTGCCAGCAGCTTAAAGCCGTCCGACTCCTACTCCTACGAGCAGTACTTC. Amino acids: CASSLKPSDSYSYEQYF.

Only a few counts were recorded for this clonotype. The chain employs TRBV29-1 and TRBJ2-2; D possibly corresponds to TRBD1 (6 bases). Trimming removed 3 bases at V and 0 bases at J, with 11 bases between. The CDR3 is made up of 15 amino acids. Germline V gives CDR1 SQVTM, CDR2 ANQGSEA. CDR3 bases: TGCAGCGTTGATCGAGGGACATCGAACACCGGGGAGCTGTTTTTT. Translating gives CSVDRGTSNTGELFF.